This T cell receptor (beta chain) emerged from a study of identical twins. Germline V gene sequence: CDR1 LGHDT, CDR2 YNNKEL (reference sequence). The CDR3 totals 15 residues. V lost 3 bases and J 0 bases, leaving 9 bases between the germline ends. Worth noting for this clonotype: The antigen is undetermined.

Study-wide results and limits: Interpretation of the results relied on cross-sectional statistical analysis and not on following the same donors. Monozygotic twins shared more out-of-frame TCR alpha than recombination models predicted. There were fewer insertions in abundant cord blood beta clonotypes, but memory repertoires showed no such pattern.

A universal primer site arose from template switching, and cDNA bore unique molecular identifiers. TCRdb itself ran the 5' RACE reads through MiXCR, one entry per CDR3 protein. Of 1.5 million to 2 million distinct CDR3 sequences in the sample, around a third were seen once. The chain is built from TRBV3-1 and TRBJ2-1; D is uncertain. The source is a newborn girl in good health. The material sequenced was cord blood. The CDR3 coding sequence is TGTGCCAGCAGCCAGCTGGGCAGCTCCTACAATGAGCAGTTCTTC. This sequence encodes CASSQLGSSYNEQFF.